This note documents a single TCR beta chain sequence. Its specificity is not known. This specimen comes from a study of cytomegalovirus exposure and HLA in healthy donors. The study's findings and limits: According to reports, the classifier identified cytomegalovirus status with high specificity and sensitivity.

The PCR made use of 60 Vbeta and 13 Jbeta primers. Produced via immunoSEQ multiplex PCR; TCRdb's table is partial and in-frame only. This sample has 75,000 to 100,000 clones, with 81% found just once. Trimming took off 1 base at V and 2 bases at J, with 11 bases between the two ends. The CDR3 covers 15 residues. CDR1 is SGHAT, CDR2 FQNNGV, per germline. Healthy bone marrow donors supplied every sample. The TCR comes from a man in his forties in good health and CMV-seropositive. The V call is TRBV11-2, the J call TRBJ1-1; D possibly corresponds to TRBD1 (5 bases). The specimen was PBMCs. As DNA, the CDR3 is TGTGCCAGCAGCTTAGGAGTGACAGTCAACACTGAAGCTTTCTTT. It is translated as CASSLGVTVNTEAFF.